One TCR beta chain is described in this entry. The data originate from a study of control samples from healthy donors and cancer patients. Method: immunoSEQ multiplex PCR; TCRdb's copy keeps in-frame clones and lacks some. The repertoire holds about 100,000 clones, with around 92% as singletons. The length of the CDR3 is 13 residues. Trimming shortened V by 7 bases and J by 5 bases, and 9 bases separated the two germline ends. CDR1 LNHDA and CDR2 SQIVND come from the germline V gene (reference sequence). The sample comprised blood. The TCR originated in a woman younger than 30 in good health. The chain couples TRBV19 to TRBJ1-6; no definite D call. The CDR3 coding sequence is TGTGCCAGTAAGGACGGGGATAATTCACCCCTCCACTTT. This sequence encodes CASKDGDNSPLHF.